The present entry profiles one T cell receptor (beta chain) with its context. TCRdb's copy holds only in-frame clones and misses some; the assay was immunoSEQ multiplex PCR. Among about 150,000 clones listed, 80% to 95% were seen once. This CDR3 spans 15 amino acids. The V and J ends lost 1 base and 8 bases, in that order; junction bases with no gene match: 6. In germline, CDR1 is MDHEN, CDR2 SYDVKM. The data stem from a study of control samples from healthy donors and cancer patients. The chain has TRBV28 and TRBJ2-1; TRBD1 matches at 9 bases. The receptor comes from a man between 18 and 35 years old in good health. The source material was blood. The CDR3 is CASSLSGQGFDEQFF. CDR3 sequence (DNA): TGTGCCAGCAGTTTATCGGGACAGGGCTTTGATGAGCAGTTCTTC.